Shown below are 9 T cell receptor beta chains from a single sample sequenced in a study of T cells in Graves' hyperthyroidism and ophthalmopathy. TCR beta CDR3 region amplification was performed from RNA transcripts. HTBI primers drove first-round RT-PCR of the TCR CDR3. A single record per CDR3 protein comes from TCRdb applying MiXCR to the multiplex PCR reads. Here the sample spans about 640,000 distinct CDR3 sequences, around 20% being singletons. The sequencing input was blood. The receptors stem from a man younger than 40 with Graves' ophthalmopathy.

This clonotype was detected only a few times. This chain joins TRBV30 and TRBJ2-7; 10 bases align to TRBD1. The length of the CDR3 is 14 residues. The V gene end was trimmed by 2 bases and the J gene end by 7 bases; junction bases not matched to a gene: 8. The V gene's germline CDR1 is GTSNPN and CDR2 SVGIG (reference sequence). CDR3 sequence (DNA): TGTGCCTGGAGTATCTGGGACAGGGGTGGGGAGCAGTACTTC. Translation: CAWSIWDRGGEQYF.

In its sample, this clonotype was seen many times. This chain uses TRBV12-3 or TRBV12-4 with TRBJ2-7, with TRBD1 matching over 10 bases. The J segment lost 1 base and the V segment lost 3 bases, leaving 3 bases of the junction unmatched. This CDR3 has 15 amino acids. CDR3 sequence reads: CASSLGTGASYEQYF. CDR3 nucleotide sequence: TGTGCCAGCAGTTTGGGGACAGGGGCATCCTACGAGCAGTACTTC.

The chain's CDR3 is CASHGGLSSYNEQFF. CDR3 DNA: TGTGCCAGCCACGGGGGGCTGAGCTCCTACAATGAGCAGTTCTTC. This chain joins TRBV19 and TRBJ2-1, with a weak D call TRBD2 (7 bases). Trimming pared 9 bases from V and 0 bases from J, leaving 15 bases between. In germline, CDR1 is LNHDA, CDR2 SQIVND (reference sequence). The CDR3 is 15 amino acids.

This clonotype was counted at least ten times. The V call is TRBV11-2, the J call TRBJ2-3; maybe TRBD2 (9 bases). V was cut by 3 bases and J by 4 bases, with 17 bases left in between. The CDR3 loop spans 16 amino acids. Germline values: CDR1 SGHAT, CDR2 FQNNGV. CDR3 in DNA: TGTGCCAGCAGCTTTTCAGGGGGCGGGGGGGCAGATACGCAGTATTTT. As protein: CASSFSGGGGADTQYF.

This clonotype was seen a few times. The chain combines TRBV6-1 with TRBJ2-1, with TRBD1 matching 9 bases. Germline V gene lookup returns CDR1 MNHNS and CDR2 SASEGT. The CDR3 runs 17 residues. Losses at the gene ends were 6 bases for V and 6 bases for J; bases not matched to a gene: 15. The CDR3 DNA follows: TGTGCCAGCAGCAAGACGGACAGGGGTCATTGGCTCAATGAGCAGTTCTTC. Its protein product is CASSKTDRGHWLNEQFF.

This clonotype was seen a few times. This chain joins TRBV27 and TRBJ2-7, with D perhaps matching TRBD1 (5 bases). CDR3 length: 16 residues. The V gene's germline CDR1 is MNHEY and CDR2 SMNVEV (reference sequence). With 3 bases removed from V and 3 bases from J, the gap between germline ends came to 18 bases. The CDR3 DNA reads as TGTGCCAGCAGTTTGCCAGGGTTTACAGAAGTCTACGAGCAGTACTTC. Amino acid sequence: CASSLPGFTEVYEQYF.

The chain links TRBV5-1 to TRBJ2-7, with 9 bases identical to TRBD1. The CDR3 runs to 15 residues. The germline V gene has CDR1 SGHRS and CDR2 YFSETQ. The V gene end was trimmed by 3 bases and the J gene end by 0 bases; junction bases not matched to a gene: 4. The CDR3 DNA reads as TGCGCCAGCAGCTATGAGACAGGGGGCTCCTACGAGCAGTACTTC. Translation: CASSYETGGSYEQYF. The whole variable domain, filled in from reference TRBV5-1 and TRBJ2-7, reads KAGVTQTPRYLIKTRGQQVTLSCSPISGHRSVSWYQQTPGQGLQFLFEYFSETQRNKGNFPGRFSGRQFSNSRSEMNVSTLELGDSALYLCASSYETGGSYEQYFGPGTRLTVT.

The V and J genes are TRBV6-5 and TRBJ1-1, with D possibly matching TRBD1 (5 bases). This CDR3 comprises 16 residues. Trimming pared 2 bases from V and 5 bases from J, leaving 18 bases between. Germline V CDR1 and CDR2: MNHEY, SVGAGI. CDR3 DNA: TGTGCCAGCAGTTACGGCCCGACAGAAATCAGTACTGAAGCTTTCTTT. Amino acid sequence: CASSYGPTEISTEAFF.

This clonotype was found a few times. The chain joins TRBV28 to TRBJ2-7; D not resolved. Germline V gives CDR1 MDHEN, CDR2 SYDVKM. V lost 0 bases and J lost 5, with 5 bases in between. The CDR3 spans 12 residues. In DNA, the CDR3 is TGTGCCAGCAGTTTATGGGCGGACGAGCAGTACTTC. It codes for CASSLWADEQYF.